Following are 2 T cell receptor beta chains from one sample sequenced in a study of OX40 agonist ivuxolimab in advanced cancers. Generated by immunoSEQ multiplex PCR, the TCRdb table keeps only in-frame clones and is missing some. Among 70,000 to 75,000 clones listed, approximately 85% were seen once. Source: CD4+ or CD8+ T cells sorted from blood, taken in a trial of the OX40 agonist ivuxolimab. The receptor source for this set is an adult with an advanced solid tumor such as melanoma, head and neck, liver or kidney cancer.

V usage is TRBV11-1 and J usage is TRBJ2-7; tentatively, D is TRBD2 (6 bases). Germline lookup yields CDR1 SGHAT and CDR2 FQDESV (reference sequence). The V end lost 4 bases, the J end lost 5 bases, and 12 bases lay between the germline ends. CDR3 length equals 13 residues. The CDR3 bases are TGTGCCAGCAGCTCGCCCGAGCGGGACGAGCAGTACTTC. Encoded protein: CASSSPERDEQYF.

V usage is TRBV7-9 and J usage is TRBJ2-5; 7 bases fit TRBD1. This CDR3 spans 17 amino acids. Germline CDR1 reads SEHNR; CDR2 reads FQNEAQ (reference sequence). With V trimmed by 5 bases and J by 3 bases, 15 bases remained unmatched. For the CDR3, the DNA is TGTGCCAGCAGCCCCCGGACAGGACTTTTGGCGAAAGAGACCCAGTACTTC. It codes for CASSPRTGLLAKETQYF.